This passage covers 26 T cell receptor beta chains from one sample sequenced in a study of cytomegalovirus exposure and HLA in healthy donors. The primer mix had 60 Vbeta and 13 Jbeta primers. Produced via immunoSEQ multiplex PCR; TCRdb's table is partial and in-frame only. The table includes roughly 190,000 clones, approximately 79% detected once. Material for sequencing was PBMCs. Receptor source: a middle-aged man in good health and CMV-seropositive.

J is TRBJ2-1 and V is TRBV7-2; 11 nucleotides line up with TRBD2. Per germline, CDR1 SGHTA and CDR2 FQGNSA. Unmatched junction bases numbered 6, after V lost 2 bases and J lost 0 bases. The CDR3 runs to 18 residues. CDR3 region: CASSLNSGGARSYNEQFF. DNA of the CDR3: TGTGCCAGCAGCTTAAATAGCGGGGGGGCGCGCTCCTACAATGAGCAGTTCTTC. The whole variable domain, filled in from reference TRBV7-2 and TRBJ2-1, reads GAGVSQSPSNKVTEKGKDVELRCDPISGHTALYWYRQSLGQGLEFLIYFQGNSAPDKSGLPSDRFSAERTGGSVSTLTIQRTQQEDSAVYLCASSLNSGGARSYNEQFFGPGTRLTVL.

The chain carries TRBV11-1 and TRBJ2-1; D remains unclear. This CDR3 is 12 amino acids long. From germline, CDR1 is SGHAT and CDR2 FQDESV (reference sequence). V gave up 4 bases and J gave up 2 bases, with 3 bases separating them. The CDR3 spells CASSYTYNEQFF. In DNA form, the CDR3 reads TGTGCCAGCAGCTATACCTACAATGAGCAGTTCTTC. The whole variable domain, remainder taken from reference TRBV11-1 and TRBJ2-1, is EAEVAQSPRYKITEKSQAVAFWCDPISGHATLYWYRQILGQGPELLVQFQDESVVDDSQLPKDRFSAERLKGVDSTLKIQPAELGDSAMYLCASSYTYNEQFFGPGTRLTVL.

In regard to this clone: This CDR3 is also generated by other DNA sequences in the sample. The chain's CDR3 is CASSPNTGELFF. CDR3 DNA sequence: TGTGCCAGCAGCCCTAACACCGGGGAGCTGTTTTTT. The chain has TRBV7-3 and TRBJ2-2; D not resolved. CDR1 is SGHTA, CDR2 FQGTGA, per germline. This CDR3 contains 12 residues. V dropped 5 bases and J dropped 2 bases, with 3 bases sitting between them.

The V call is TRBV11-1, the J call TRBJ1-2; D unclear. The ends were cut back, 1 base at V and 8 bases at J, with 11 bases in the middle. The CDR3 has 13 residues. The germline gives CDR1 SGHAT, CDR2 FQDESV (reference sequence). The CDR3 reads CASSLDEFVGYTF. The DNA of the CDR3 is TGTGCCAGCAGCTTAGATGAGTTTGTGGGCTACACCTTC.

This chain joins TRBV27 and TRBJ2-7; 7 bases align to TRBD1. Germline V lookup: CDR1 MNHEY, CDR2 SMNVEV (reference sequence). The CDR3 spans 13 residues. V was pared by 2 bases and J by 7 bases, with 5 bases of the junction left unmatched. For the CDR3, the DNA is TGTGCCAGCAGTTTACAGGGGGATAGGGAGCAGTACTTC. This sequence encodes CASSLQGDREQYF.

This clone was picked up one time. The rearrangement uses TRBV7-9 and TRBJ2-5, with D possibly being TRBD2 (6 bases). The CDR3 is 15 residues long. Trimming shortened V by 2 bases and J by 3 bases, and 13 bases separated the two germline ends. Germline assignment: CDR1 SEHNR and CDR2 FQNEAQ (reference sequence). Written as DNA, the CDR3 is TGTGCCAGCAGCTTACAAGGGTGGAGGGAAGAGACCCAGTACTTC. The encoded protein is CASSLQGWREETQYF.

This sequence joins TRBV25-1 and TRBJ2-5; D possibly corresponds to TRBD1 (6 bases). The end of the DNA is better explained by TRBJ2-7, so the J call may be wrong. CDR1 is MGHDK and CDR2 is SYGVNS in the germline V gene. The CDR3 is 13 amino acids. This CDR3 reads CASSELTGYEQYF. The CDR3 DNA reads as TGTGCCAGCAGTGAATTAACAGGGTACGAGCAGTACTTC.

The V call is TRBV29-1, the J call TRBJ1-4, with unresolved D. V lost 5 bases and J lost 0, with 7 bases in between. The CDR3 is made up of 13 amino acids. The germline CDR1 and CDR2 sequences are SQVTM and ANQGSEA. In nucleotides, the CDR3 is TGCAGCGTTAAGAGAGCAACTAATGAAAAACTGTTTTTT. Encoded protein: CSVKRATNEKLFF.

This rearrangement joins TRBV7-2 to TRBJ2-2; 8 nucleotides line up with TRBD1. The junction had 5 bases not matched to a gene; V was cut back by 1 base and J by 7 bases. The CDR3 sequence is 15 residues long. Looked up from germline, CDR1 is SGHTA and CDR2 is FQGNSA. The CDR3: CASSLGPGGFGELFF. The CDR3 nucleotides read TGTGCCAGCAGCTTAGGTCCAGGGGGCTTCGGGGAGCTGTTTTTT.

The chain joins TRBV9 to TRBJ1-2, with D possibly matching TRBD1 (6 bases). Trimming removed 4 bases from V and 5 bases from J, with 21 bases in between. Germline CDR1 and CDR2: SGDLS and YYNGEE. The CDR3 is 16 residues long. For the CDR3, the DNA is TGTGCCAGCAGCTCCGGTCAGGGGCCTGTTCCTTATGGCTACACCTTC. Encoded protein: CASSSGQGPVPYGYTF.

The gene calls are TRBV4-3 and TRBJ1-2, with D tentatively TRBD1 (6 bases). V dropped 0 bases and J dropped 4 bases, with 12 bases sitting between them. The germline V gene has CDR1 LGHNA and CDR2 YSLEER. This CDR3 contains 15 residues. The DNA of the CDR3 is TGCGCCAGCAGCCAAGATTGGGACACCAGCTATGGCTACACCTTC. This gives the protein CASSQDWDTSYGYTF.

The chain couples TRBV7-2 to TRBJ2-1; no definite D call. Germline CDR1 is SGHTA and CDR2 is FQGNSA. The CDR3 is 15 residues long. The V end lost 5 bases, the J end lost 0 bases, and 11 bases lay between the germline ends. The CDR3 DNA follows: TGTGCCAGCAGCCCGAGAGTCGGCTCCTACAATGAGCAGTTCTTC. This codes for CASSPRVGSYNEQFF.

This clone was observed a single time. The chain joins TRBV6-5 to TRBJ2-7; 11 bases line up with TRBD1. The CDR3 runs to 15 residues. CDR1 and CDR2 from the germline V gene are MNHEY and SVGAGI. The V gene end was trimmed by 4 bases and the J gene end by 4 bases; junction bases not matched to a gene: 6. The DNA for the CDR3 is TGTGCCAGCAGTTCCGCCCGGGACAGGGGGTACGAGCAGTACTTC. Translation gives CASSSARDRGYEQYF.

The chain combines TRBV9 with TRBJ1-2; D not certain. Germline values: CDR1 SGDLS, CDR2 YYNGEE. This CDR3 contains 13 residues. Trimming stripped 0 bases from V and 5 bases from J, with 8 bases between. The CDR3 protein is CASSVDRTYGYTF. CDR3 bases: TGTGCCAGCAGCGTAGACAGAACTTATGGCTACACCTTC.

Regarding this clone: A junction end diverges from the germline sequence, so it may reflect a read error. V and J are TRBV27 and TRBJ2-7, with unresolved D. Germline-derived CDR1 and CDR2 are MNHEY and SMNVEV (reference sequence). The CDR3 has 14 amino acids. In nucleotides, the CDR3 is TGTGCCAGCACCCCTACCGGTTTCTCCCACGAGCAGTACTTC. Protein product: CASTPTGFSHEQYF.

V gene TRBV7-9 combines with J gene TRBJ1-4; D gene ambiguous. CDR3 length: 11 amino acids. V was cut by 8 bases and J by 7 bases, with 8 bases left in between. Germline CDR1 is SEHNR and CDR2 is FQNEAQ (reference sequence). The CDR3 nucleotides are TGTGCCAGCTCTCCCTCTGAAAAACTGTTTTTT. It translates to CASSPSEKLFF.

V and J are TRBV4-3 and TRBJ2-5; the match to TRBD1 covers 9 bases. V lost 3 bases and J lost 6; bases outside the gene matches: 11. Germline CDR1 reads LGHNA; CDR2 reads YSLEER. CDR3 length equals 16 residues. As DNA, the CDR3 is TGCGCCAGCAGCCATCTTATCCGGGACAGGGTACAGACCCAGTACTTC. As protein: CASSHLIRDRVQTQYF.

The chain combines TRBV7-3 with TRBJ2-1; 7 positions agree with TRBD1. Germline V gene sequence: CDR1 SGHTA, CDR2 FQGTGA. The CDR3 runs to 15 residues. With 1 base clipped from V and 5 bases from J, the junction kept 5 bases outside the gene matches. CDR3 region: CASSLIGQAHNEQFF. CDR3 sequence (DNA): TGTGCCAGCAGCTTAATCGGACAGGCCCACAATGAGCAGTTCTTC.

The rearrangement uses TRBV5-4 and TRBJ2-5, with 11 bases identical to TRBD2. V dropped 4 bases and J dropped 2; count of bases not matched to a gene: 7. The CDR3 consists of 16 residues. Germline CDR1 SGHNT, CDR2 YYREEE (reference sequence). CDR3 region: CASSMGTSGSQETQYF. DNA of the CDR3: TGTGCCAGCAGCATGGGGACTAGCGGTTCTCAAGAGACCCAGTACTTC.

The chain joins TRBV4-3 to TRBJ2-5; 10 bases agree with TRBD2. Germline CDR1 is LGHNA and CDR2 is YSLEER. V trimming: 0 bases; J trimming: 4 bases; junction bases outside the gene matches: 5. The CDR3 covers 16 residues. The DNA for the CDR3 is TGCGCCAGCAGCCAAGAACCTAGCGGGGGTGCAGAGACCCAGTACTTC. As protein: CASSQEPSGGAETQYF.

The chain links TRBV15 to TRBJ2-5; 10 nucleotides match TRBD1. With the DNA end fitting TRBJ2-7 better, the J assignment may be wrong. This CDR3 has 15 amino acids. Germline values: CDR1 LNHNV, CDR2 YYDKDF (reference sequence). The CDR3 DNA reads TGTGCCACCAGCATCTCCCCGGGGACAGGGGACGAGCAGTACTTC. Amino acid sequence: CATSISPGTGDEQYF.

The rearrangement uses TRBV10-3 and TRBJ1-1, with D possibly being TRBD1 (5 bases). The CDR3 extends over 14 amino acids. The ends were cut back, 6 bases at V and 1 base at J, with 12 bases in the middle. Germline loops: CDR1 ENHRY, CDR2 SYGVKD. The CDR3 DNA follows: TGTGCCATCAGATGGGGACTTACGAACACTGAAGCTTTCTTT. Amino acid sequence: CAIRWGLTNTEAFF.

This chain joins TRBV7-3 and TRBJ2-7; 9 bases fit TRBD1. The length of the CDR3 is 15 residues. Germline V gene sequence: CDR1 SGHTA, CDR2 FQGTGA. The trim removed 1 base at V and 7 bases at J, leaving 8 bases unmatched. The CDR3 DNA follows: TGTGCCAGCAGCTTAAGAGGACAGGGGTTGGGTGAGCAGTACTTC. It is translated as CASSLRGQGLGEQYF.

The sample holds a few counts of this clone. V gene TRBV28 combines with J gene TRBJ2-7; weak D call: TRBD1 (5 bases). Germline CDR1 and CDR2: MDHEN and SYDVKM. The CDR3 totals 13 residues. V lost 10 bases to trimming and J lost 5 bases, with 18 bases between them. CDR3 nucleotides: TGTGCCACCGGTAGGGGTATTTTTAACGAGCAGTACTTC. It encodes CATGRGIFNEQYF.

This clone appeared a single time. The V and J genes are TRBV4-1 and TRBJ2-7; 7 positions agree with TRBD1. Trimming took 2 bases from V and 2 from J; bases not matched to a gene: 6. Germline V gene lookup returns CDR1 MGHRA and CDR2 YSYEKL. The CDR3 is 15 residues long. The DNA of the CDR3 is TGCGCCAGCAGCCAACCGGACAGGCCCACCTACGAGCAGTACTTC. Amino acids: CASSQPDRPTYEQYF.

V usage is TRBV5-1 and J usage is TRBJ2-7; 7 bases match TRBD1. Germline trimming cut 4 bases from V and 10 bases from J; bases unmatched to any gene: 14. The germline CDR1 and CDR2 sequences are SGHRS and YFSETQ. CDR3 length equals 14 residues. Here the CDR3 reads CASSLGTDAGFQYF. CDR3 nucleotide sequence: TGCGCCAGCAGCCTGGGGACAGACGCCGGGTTTCAGTACTTC. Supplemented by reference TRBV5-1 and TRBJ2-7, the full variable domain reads KAGVTQTPRYLIKTRGQQVTLSCSPISGHRSVSWYQQTPGQGLQFLFEYFSETQRNKGNFPGRFSGRQFSNSRSEMNVSTLELGDSALYLCASSLGTDAGFQYFGPGTRLTVT.